Listed below are T cell receptor beta chains from one sample, sequenced in a study of early T cells in non-severe SARS-CoV-2 infection. TCRdb fed the 5' RACE reads into MiXCR, producing one record per CDR3 protein. The sample comprises under 80,000 distinct CDR3 sequences, 10% to 15% of which are singletons, and about 4.3% rests with the top ten. The sequencing input was whole blood. The receptors stem from an adult who was a healthcare worker with PCR-confirmed SARS-CoV-2 infection or an uninfected control (not recorded which). CDR3s leave out the opening cysteine and the closing phenylalanine or tryptophan. A D gene is named only where the DNA matches it firmly.

j_call v_call d_call cdr3_aa
TRBJ2-3 TRBV18 TRBD2 ASSGTSGVTDTQY
TRBJ1-1 TRBV6-5 . ASRKNTEAF
TRBJ2-2 TRBV29-1 . SVTVPTGELF
TRBJ2-3 TRBV2 TRBD1 ASRDRGLRTDTQY
TRBJ1-1 TRBV3-1 . ASSQGPKNTEAF
TRBJ2-3 TRBV2 TRBD2 ASSSQRGAEDTQY
TRBJ2-5 TRBV29-1 . SVEVGVQETQY
TRBJ1-1 TRBV6-2/TRBV6-3 . ASSLPRLDNTEAF
TRBJ1-1 TRBV6-2/TRBV6-3 . ASSYLESPEAF
TRBJ2-4 TRBV19 . ASSGLLRDIQY
TRBJ1-1 TRBV9 . ASSPPIPRGTEAF
TRBJ1-4 TRBV7-2 . ASSLGAGYNEKLF
TRBJ1-2 TRBV7-9 . ASREDGNYGYT
TRBJ2-3 TRBV4-3 TRBD2 ASSRIAGGPADTQY
TRBJ2-7 TRBV3-1 . ASSQDMRGAYEQY
TRBJ2-3 TRBV12-3/TRBV12-4 . ASSFGRSTDTQY
TRBJ1-2 TRBV6-2/TRBV6-3 . ASSNRAYGYT
TRBJ1-1 TRBV11-2 . ASSFSTVNTEAF
TRBJ1-2 TRBV5-5 TRBD1 ASSLVPTGNGYT
TRBJ2-7 TRBV20-1 . SAVGRQTGQY
TRBJ2-7 TRBV27 . ASSVWGGDEQY
TRBJ2-3 TRBV7-6 TRBD1 ASSPATGGLTDTQY
TRBJ1-1 TRBV9 . ASSVSTAATQAF
TRBJ1-2 TRBV7-6 TRBD1 ASRGQGVGYT
TRBJ2-5 TRBV7-9 . ASSLPDRGETQY
TRBJ2-5 TRBV7-8 . ASSSGPLGGPKNIETQY
TRBJ2-3 TRBV29-1 . SVLRGTRTDTQY